This TCR beta chain was captured by sequencing in a study of blood T cell repertoires in COVID-19. Overall study context: COVID-19 samples from acute and convalescent phases originated in the United States, Italy and Spain. Sources were T cells, B-cell-depleted T cells, or PBMCs; the material itself was cDNA or gDNA.

Germline lookup yields CDR1 MNHEY and CDR2 SMNVEV (reference sequence). Trimming stripped 2 bases from V and 3 bases from J, with 5 bases between. The CDR3 sequence is 14 residues long. Per the original methods: Reference gene primer amplification gave nucleated cell count estimates. The table came from immunoSEQ multiplex PCR; TCRdb's copy has only in-frame clones and leaves some out. From that table come the V and J calls and clone size; the DNA was used to work out D and trimming. The repertoire has roughly 140,000 clones, around 87% of them found once; the top ten carry 2.5% to 3.5%. This clone is a singleton in its sample.

This receptor was identified in an older woman with active COVID-19. The material sequenced was peripheral blood. This chain links TRBV27 with TRBJ1-6; D is unclear. CDR3 coding DNA: TGTGCCAGCAGTTTAACCGGCTATAATTCACCCCTCCACTTT. This gives the protein CASSLTGYNSPLHF.